These 2 T cell receptor beta chains were all obtained from the same sample, sequenced in a study of cytomegalovirus exposure and HLA in healthy donors (dated 2017 in TCRdb). Libraries were made using the immunoSEQ multiplex PCR assay. For the multiplex PCR, a mixture combining 60 forward primers for TCR Vbeta segments and 13 reverse primers for TCR Jbeta segments was used. In its TCRdb copy, this immuneACCESS table keeps in-frame sequences only and misses some clones. Where compared with another copy, unresolved V genes explain less than half of these, and the others have no known cause. The sample profile shows some 100,000 clones; around 85% of them were found once. 3.5% to 5% of the sample is in the top ten clones. Specimen: PBMCs. The source is a man aged 25-45 years in good health and CMV-seronegative.

V gene TRBV6-1 combines with J gene TRBJ2-1, with D possibly being TRBD2 (5 bases). The length of the CDR3 is 14 residues. Trimming took 5 bases from V and 8 from J, leaving 16 bases between them. Looked up from germline, CDR1 is MNHNS and CDR2 is SASEGT. For the CDR3, the DNA is TGTGCCAGCAGTCCCCGGGGAAGTGAGGATGAGCAGTTCTTC. This codes for CASSPRGSEDEQFF.

This clone was recorded only once. This chain joins TRBV30 and TRBJ1-2, with D perhaps matching TRBD1 (6 bases). V was pared by 3 bases and J by 0 bases, with 11 bases between. The CDR3 has 14 residues. The germline gives CDR1 GTSNPN, CDR2 SVGIG (reference sequence). Here the CDR3 reads CAWRSQGTNYGYTF. The CDR3 DNA follows: TGTGCCTGGAGAAGTCAGGGGACTAACTATGGCTACACCTTC.